This TCR beta chain was profiled in a study of T cell responses to AZD1222 COVID-19 vaccine (dated by TCRdb to about 2021). Regarding the complete study: TCR sequencing covered some 240 trial participants: roughly 200 given two doses of AZD1222 and approximately 25 given two doses of MenACWY control vaccine. Trial participants were enrolled by age into subgroups of 18-55, 56-69 and 70-plus years, and around 150, 28 and 57 TCR-sequenced participants, respectively, were included in these subgroups.

The CDR3, from cysteine to phenylalanine, totals 15 residues. Left in the record is the CDR3 DNA by itself, 45 bases read in frame from the first base. CDR1 and CDR2 were assigned from the germline V gene as MGHRA and YSYEKL. Between the V and J ends, shortened by 4 bases and 1 base respectively, the junction contains 12 bases. The sample's time point label, decoded: baseline before first vaccination. The intended sense of this specimen's treatment or condition label: meningococcal conjugate vaccine given as trial control. Vaccinee samples were obtained from the UK trials COV001 and COV002, which included a single-blind randomized controlled phase 2/3 trial of AZD1222 (ChAdOx1 nCoV-19) in healthy adults. Trial participant PBMC samples were collected at day 0 and day 28 after the second dose for TCRbeta chain sequencing. Turning to this clone: What antigen it recognizes has not been identified. No quality values exist for individual bases; no much larger clone is one base distant.

The paper's findings and limits, for the study overall: Most participants were white British and females outnumbered males, and the authors suggested that clonal diversity may have been underestimated. After two AZD1222 doses, spike-specific TCR breadth and depth were significantly higher than at day 0 and than in MenACWY recipients. No day 14 peak-response samples were available, so repertoires were characterized only after the peak T cell response. Conclusions about previously exposed vaccinees were limited because only six or seven AZD1222 recipients were SARS-CoV-2 seropositive at baseline. The 56-69-year group was small, and its depth increase did not reach significance, likely because of low power. Reportedly, almost half of the unique spike-specific TCRs recognized epitopes lying outside the regions that are mutated in the B.1.351 and B.1.1.7 variants. CD4 TCRs associated with the vaccine covered the entire spike protein, and the dominant responses were in regions 160-218 and 743-854.

The CDR3 regions of human TCRbeta chains were analyzed by immunosequencing. From the authors' description of their analysis: Repertoire TCRs were matched against a reference library of SARS-CoV-2-specific TCRs generated with the MIRA antigen-specificity platform. Breadth was defined as the fraction of unique TCRs that were SARS-CoV-2-associated, and depth was defined as the fraction of total T cells that were SARS-CoV-2-associated. Using the MIRA data, each spike-specific TCR was mapped to the spike region that the TCR reacts to and placed in a CD4 or CD8 class. Log10-transformed breadth and depth values were compared by one-way ANOVA with Sidak's multiple comparisons tests. As stored in TCRdb, this immuneACCESS dataset retains in-frame rearrangements with V and J assigned. A fraction of the clones does not appear; measured against another copy, unresolved V genes explain less than half of the discrepancy, and the remainder lacks a known reason. V and J calls and clone size follow that table, whereas D and trimming were derived from the DNA. The sample yields around 120,000 clones; 80% to 90% were counted once. Jointly, the top ten make up 11% of the sample.

Sequenced here: peripheral blood, sampled on day 0 of MenACWY control vaccination. This receptor was taken from an adult in good health. The V and J genes are TRBV4-1 and TRBJ2-3, with the identity of the D gene unclear. CDR3 region: CASSLRTFGTDTQYF. The DNA is TGCGCCAGCAGCCTCCGGACGTTTGGCACAGATACGCAGTATTTT.